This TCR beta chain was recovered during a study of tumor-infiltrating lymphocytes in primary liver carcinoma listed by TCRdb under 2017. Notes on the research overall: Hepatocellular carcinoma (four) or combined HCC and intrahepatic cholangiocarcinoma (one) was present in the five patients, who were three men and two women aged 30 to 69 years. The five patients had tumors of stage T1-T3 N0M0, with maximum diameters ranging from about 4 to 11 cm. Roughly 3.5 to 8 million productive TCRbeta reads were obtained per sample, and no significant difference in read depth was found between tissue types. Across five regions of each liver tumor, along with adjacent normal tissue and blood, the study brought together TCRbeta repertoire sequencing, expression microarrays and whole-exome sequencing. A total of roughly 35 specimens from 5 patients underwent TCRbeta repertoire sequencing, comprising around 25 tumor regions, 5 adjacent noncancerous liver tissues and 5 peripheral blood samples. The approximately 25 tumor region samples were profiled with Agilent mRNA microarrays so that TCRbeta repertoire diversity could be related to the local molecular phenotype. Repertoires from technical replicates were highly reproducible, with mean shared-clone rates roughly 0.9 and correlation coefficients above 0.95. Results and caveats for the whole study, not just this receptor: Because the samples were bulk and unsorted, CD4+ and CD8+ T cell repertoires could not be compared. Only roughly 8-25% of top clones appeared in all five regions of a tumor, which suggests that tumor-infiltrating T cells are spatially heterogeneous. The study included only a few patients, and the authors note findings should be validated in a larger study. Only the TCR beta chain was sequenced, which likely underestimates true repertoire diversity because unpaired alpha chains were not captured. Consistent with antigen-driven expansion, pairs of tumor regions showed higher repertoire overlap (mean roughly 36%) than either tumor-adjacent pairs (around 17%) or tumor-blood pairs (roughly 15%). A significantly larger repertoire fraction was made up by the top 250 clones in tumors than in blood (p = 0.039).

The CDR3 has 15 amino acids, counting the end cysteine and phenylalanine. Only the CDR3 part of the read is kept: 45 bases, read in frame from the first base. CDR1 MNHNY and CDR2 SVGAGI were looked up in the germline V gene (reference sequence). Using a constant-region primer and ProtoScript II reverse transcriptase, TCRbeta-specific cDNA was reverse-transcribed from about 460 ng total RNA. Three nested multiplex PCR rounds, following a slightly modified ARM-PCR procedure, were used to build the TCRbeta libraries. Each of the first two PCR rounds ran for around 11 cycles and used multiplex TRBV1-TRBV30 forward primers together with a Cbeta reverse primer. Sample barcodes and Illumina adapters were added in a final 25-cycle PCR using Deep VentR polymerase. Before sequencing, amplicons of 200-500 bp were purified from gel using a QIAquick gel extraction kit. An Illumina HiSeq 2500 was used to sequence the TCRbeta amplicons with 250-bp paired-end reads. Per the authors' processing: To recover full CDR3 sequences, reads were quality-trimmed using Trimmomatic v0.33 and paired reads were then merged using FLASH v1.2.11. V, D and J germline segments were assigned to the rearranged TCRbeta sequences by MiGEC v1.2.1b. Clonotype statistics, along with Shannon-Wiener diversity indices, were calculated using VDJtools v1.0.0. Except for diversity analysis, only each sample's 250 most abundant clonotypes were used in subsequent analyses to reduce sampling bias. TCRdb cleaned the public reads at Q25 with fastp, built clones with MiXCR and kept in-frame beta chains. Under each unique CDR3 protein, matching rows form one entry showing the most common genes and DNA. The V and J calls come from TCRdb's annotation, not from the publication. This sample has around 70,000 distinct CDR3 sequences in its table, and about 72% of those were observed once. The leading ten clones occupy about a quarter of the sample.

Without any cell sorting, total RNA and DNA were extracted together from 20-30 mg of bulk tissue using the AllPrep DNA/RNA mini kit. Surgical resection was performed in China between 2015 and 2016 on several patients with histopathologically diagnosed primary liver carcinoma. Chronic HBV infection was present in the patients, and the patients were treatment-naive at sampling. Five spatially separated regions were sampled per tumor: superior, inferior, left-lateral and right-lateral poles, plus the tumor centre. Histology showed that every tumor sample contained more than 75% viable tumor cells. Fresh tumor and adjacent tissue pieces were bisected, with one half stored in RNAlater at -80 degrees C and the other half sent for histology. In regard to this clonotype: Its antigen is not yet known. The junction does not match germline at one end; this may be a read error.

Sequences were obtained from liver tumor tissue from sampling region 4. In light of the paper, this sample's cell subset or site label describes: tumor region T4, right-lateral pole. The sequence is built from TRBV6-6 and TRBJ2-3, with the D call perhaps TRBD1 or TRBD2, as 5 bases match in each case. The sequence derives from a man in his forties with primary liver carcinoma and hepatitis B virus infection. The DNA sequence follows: TGTGCCAGCACTTTTGGACAAGCTAGCACACATACGCAGTATTTT. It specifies CASTFGQASTHTQYF.